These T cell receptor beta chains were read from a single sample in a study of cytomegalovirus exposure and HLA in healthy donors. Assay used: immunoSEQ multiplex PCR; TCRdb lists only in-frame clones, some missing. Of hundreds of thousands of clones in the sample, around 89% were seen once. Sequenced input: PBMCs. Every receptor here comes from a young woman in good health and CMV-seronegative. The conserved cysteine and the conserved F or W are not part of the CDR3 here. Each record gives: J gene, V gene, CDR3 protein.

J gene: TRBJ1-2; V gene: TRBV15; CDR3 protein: ATSPRTGEGGYT
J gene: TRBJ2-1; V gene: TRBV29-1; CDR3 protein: SVEGGGSYNEQF
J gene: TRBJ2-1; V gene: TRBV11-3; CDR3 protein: ASSEERAGYNEQF
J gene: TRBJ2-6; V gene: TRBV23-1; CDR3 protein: ASSSNVLT
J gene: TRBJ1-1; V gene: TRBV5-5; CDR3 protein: ASSIALRGPDTEAF
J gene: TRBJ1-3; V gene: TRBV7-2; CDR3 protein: AIQGIYFFWTSGNTIY
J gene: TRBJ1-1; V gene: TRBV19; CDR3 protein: ASSIEARNTEAF
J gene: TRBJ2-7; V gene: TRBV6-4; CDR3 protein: ASSPTQGVTYEQY
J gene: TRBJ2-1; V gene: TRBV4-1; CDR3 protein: ASSQEGTSGRSEQF
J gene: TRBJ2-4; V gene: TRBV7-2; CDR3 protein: ASSAYSTIQY
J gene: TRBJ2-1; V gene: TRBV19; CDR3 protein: ASTALASNEQF
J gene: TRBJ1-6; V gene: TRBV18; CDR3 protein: ASSQNRDSTNSPLH
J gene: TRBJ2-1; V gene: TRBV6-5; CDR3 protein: ASSYSGTSGSDEQF
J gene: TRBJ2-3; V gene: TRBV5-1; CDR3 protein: ASSTGTDTQY
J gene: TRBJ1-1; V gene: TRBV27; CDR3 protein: ASSLRGYTEAF
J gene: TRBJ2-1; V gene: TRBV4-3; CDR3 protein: ASSQDPHGSSYNEQF
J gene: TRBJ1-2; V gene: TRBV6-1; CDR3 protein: ASSWTGTYGYT
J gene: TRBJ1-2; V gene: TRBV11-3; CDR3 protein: ASSQSEAGYT
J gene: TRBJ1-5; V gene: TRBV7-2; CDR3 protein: ASSYIFNQPQH
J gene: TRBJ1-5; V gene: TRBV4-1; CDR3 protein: ASSQDLKGPHQPQH
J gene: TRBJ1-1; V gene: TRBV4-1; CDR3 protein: ASKSGANMNTEAF
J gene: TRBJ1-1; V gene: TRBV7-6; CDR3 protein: ASSLAENTEAF
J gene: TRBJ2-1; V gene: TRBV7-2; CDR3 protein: ASSLGPRSPLSYEQF
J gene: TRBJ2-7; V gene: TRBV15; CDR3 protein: ATSRDRGGVSEQY
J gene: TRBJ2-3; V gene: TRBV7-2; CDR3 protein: ASSLAYRSGGADTQY
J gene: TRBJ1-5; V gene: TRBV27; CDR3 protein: ASSGGQGSINQPQH
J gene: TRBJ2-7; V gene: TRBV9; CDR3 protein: ASSEGGRGEQY
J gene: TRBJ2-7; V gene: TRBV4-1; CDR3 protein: ASSHPGTGREEQY
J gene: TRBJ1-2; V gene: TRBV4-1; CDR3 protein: ASSQPGGRRENYGYT